These T cell receptor beta chains were read from a single sample in a study of T cells in localized non-small cell lung cancer. This table comes from immunoSEQ multiplex PCR, and its TCRdb copy is limited to in-frame clones, with some not included. The sample lists about 43,000 clones; 91% were seen once. This material consisted of PBMCs, taken before any cancer treatment. The receptors here all came from a woman aged 40 to 75 with stage II lung adenocarcinoma. The CDR3 runs from the conserved cysteine through the conserved F or W. D genes are given only for firm matches.

>TRBJ1-3|NA|TRBV28
TGTGCCAGCACCTGGGCCAGAGGGTTACGAAACACCATATATTTT
CASTWARGLRNTIYF
>TRBJ1-2|NA|TRBV27
TGTGCCAGCCGCCCCAGTTTGGGCGGAGGCTACACCTTC
CASRPSLGGGYTF
>TRBJ1-3|NA|TRBV6-1
TGTGCCAGCAGTAGGGACATCAGCTCTGGAAACACCATATATTTT
CASSRDISSGNTIYF
>TRBJ1-2|TRBD1|TRBV18
TGTGCCAGCTCACCAACAGGGGGCGATAACTATGGCTACACCTTC
CASSPTGGDNYGYTF
>TRBJ2-7|TRBD1|TRBV6-5
TGTGCCAGCAGGGGGACAGGAGGGCCCTACGAGCAGTACTTC
CASRGTGGPYEQYF
>TRBJ2-2|NA|TRBV7-9
TGTGCCAGCAGACCGAACACCGGGGAGCTGTTTTTT
CASRPNTGELFF
>TRBJ1-1|TRBD1|TRBV7-3
TGTGCCAGCAGCTTCCAGGGGGACACTGAAGCTTTCTTT
CASSFQGDTEAFF
>TRBJ1-6|TRBD1|TRBV5-1
TGCGCCAGCAGCCCTGACAGGGGGAATTCACCCCTCCACTTT
CASSPDRGNSPLHF
>TRBJ1-2|TRBD1|TRBV7-9
TGTGCCAGCAGCCGTAAGCAGGGGGCGGTCGGTGGCTACACCTTC
CASSRKQGAVGGYTF
>TRBJ2-3|TRBD2|TRBV18
TGTGCCAGCTCCAAAAGCGGGGCGGGAGATACGCAGTATTTT
CASSKSGAGDTQYF
>TRBJ2-2|NA|TRBV29-1
TGCAGCGCCCTTAACACCGGGGAGCTGTTTTTT
CSALNTGELFF
>TRBJ1-1|NA|TRBV11-2
TGTGCCAGCAGCTGGGACGGGAACACTGAAGCTTTCTTT
CASSWDGNTEAFF
>TRBJ2-1|TRBD2|TRBV4-2
TGTGCCAGCAGCCAAGATGTCCTAGCGGGGCCTTACAATGAGCAGTTCTTC
CASSQDVLAGPYNEQFF
>TRBJ1-2|NA|TRBV9
TGTGCCAGCGCCCCTAGGGGGGGGGTACCACTCCTCTATGGCTACACCTTC
CASAPRGGVPLLYGYTF
>TRBJ2-3|NA|TRBV19
TGTGCCAGTAGTATAGATCCGGGTCATCGAGATACGCAGTATTTT
CASSIDPGHRDTQYF
>TRBJ1-2|NA|TRBV14
TGTGCCAGCAGCCCCGGGACCCTTTATGGCTACACCTTC
CASSPGTLYGYTF
>TRBJ1-5|NA|TRBV6-5
TGTGCCAGCAGTTATTACAGGGACGGCAATCAGCCCCAGCATTTT
CASSYYRDGNQPQHF
>TRBJ2-5|NA|TRBV6-5
TGTGCCAGCAGTTACTCGGTGGGAGAGACCCAGTACTTC
CASSYSVGETQYF
>TRBJ1-4|TRBD1|TRBV14
TGTGCCAGCAGTCAGCAGGGGGGCACTAATGAAAAACTGTTTTTT
CASSQQGGTNEKLFF
>TRBJ2-3|NA|TRBV7-7
TGTGCCAGCAGCTCCGGGGGTACAACAGATACGCAGTATTTT
CASSSGGTTDTQYF